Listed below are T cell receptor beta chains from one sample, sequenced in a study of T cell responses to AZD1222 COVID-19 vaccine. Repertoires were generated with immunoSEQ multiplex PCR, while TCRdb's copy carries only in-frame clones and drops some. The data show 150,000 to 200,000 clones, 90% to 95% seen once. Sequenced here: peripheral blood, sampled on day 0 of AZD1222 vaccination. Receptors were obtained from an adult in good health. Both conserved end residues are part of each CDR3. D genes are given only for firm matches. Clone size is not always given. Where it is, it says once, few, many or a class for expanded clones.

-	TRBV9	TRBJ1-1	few	CASSVRAGGTEAFF	TGTGCCAGCAGCGTGCGGGCGGGAGGCACTGAAGCTTTCTTT
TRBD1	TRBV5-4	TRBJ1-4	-	CASSLGGQGSEKLFF	TGTGCCAGCAGCTTGGGCGGACAGGGGAGTGAAAAACTGTTTTTT
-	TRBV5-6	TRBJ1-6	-	CASSFRAVSSYNSPLHF	TGTGCCAGCAGCTTTCGGGCCGTTAGCTCCTATAATTCACCCCTCCACTTT
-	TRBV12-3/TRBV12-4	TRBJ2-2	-	CASSFGGELFF	TGTGCCAGCAGTTTTGGCGGGGAGCTGTTTTTT
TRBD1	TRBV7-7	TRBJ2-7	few	CASSGQGEKEQYF	TGTGCCAGCAGCGGTCAGGGGGAGAAGGAGCAGTACTTC
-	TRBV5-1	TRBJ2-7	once	CASSLGGYEQYF	TGCGCCAGCAGCTTAGGGGGCTACGAGCAGTACTTC
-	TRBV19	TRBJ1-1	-	CASSILISPQGAAFF	TGTGCCAGTAGTATTCTTATATCCCCGCAGGGTGCAGCTTTCTTT
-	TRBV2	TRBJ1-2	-	CASTQSRTVGTYTNYGYTF	TGTGCCAGCACCCAAAGTCGGACAGTGGGGACCTACACTAACTATGGCTACACCTTC
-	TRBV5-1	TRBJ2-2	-	CASSLIRAGELFF	TGCGCCAGCAGCTTGATTAGGGCCGGGGAGCTGTTTTTT
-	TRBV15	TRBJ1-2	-	CATSRDLLGGPPNTF	TGTGCCACCAGCAGAGATCTCCTCGGCGGACCGCCTAACACCTTC
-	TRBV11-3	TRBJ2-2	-	CASSLVAGELFF	TGTGCCAGCAGCTTAGTAGCCGGGGAGCTGTTTTTT
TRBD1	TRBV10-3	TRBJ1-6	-	CAIRGDSKLSPLHF	TGTGCCATCCGAGGGGACAGTAAGCTCTCACCCCTCCACTTT
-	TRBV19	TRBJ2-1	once	CASSKGAFNEQFF	TGTGCCAGTAGTAAAGGGGCCTTCAATGAGCAGTTCTTC
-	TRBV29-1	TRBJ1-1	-	CSVSPSGITEAFF	TGCAGCGTGTCTCCCTCGGGTATCACTGAAGCTTTCTTT
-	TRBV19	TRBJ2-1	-	CASKEVLKNNEQFF	TGTGCCAGTAAGGAGGTTCTAAAAAACAATGAGCAGTTCTTC
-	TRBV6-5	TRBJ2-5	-	CASTPWVGQETQYF	TGTGCCAGCACCCCGTGGGTAGGGCAAGAGACCCAGTACTTC
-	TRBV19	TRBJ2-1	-	CASKGGAGLRYNEQFF	TGTGCCAGTAAGGGTGGGGCGGGCCTCCGGTACAATGAGCAGTTCTTC
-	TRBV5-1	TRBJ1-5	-	CASSLVPWGTQPQHF	TGCGCCAGCAGCTTGGTTCCTTGGGGGACTCAGCCCCAGCATTTT
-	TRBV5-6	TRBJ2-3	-	CASSLSLDTQYF	TGTGCCAGCAGCTTGTCCCTCGATACGCAGTATTTT
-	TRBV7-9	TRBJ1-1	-	CASSPTAFEAFF	TGTGCCAGCAGCCCGACAGCATTTGAAGCTTTCTTT
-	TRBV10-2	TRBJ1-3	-	CASNRYGNTIYF	TGCGCCAGCAACAGGTATGGAAACACCATATATTTT
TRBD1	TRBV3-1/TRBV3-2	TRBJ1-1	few	CASRETGEEAFF	TGTGCCAGCAGAGAAACAGGGGAAGAAGCTTTCTTT
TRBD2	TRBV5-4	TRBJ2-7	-	CASSSAGGSHYEQYF	TGTGCCAGCAGCTCCGCGGGAGGGTCTCACTACGAGCAGTACTTC
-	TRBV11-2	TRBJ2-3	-	CASSYLATRTDTQYF	TGTGCCAGCAGCTACCTAGCGACCCGCACAGATACGCAGTATTTT
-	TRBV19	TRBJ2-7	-	CASSPRAGIYEQYF	TGTGCCAGTAGTCCCCGGGCCGGGATCTACGAGCAGTACTTC
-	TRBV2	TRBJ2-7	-	CASRTGNSYEQYF	TGTGCCAGCAGGACCGGGAACTCCTACGAGCAGTACTTC
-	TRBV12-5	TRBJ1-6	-	CASGLQGSTTNNSPLHF	TGTGCTAGTGGTTTACAGGGTTCGACTACTAATAATTCACCCCTCCACTTT
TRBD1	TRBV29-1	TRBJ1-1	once	CSVEGQAPEAFF	TGCAGCGTCGAAGGACAGGCGCCTGAAGCTTTCTTT
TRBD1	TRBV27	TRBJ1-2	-	CASTPSRQGVDSYTF	TGTGCCAGCACCCCAAGTCGACAGGGAGTAGATTCCTACACCTTC
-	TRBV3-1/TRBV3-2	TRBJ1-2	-	CASSQVGDGYTF	TGTGCCAGCAGCCAAGTCGGAGATGGCTACACCTTC
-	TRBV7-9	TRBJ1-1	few	CASSLGSGWDTEAFF	TGTGCCAGCAGCTTAGGGTCGGGATGGGACACTGAAGCTTTCTTT
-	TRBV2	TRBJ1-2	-	CATVGGWVNYGYTF	TGTGCCACCGTGGGTGGTTGGGTCAACTATGGCTACACCTTC
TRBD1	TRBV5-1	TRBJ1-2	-	CASSVAGTGGEGYTF	TGCGCCAGCAGCGTTGCCGGGACAGGGGGCGAGGGCTACACCTTC
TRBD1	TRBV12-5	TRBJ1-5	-	CASGSVLKGQGFQSNQPQHF	TGTGCTAGTGGTTCCGTCCTTAAAGGACAGGGGTTTCAAAGCAATCAGCCCCAGCATTTT
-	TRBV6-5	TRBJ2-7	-	CASSQGPYYEQYF	TGTGCCAGCAGCCAGGGCCCCTACTACGAGCAGTACTTC
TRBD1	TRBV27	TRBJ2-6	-	CASSHRGSGANVLTF	TGTGCCAGCAGTCACAGGGGGAGTGGGGCCAACGTCCTGACTTTC
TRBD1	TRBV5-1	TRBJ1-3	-	CASSSGQGNTIYF	TGCGCCAGCAGCTCTGGACAGGGGAACACCATATATTTT
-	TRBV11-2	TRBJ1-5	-	CASSLVSGANQPQHF	TGTGCCAGCAGCTTAGTTTCGGGGGCCAACCAGCCCCAGCATTTT
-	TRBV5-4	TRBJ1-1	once	CASSLTDRLHTEAFF	TGTGCCAGCAGCTTGACGGACCGACTACACACTGAAGCTTTCTTT
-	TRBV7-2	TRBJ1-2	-	CASSLATKNYGYTF	TGTGCCAGCAGCTTAGCTACCAAGAACTATGGCTACACCTTC
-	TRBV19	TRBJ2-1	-	CASSIGRGYEQFF	TGTGCCAGTAGTATAGGGAGGGGGTATGAGCAGTTCTTC
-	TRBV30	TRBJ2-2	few	CAWSPRGRGDGTGELFF	TGTGCCTGGAGTCCCCGAGGAAGGGGCGATGGTACCGGGGAGCTGTTTTTT
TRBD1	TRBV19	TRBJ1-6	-	CASSPGGSRLHF	TGTGCCAGTAGCCCAGGGGGCAGCCGGCTCCACTTT
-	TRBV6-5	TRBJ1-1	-	CASSPDLWSTEAFF	TGTGCCAGCAGCCCGGACCTGTGGAGCACTGAAGCTTTCTTT
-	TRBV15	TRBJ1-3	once	CATSSPGTSAGNTIYF	TGTGCCACCAGCAGCCCCGGGACAAGTGCAGGAAACACCATATATTTT
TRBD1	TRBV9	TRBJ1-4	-	CASSVAGTANEKLFF	TGTGCCAGCAGCGTAGCAGGGACAGCTAATGAAAAACTGTTTTTT
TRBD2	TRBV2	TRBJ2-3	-	CATSWTRAPSDTQYF	TGTGCCACCTCCTGGACTAGGGCCCCGTCGGATACGCAGTATTTT
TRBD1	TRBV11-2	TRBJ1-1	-	CASSLPPWSTGGITEAFF	TGTGCCAGCAGCTTACCCCCCTGGAGTACAGGGGGGATCACTGAAGCTTTCTTT
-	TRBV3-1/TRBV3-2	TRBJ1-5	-	CASSQAGGSRSAQHF	TGTGCCAGCAGCCAAGCGGGGGGGTCTCGATCTGCCCAGCATTTT
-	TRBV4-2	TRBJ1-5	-	CASSQGKGQPQHF	TGTGCCAGCAGCCAAGGGAAGGGGCAGCCCCAGCATTTT
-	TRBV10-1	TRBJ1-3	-	CASSPDFSGNTIYF	TGCGCCAGCAGTCCAGACTTCTCTGGAAACACCATATATTTT
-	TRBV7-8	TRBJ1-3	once	CASSEGGTGNTIYF	TGTGCCAGCAGCGAGGGGGGCACAGGGAACACCATATATTTT
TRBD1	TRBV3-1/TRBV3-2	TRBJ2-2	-	CASSLRTGLNTGELFF	TGTGCCAGCAGCCTGAGGACAGGGCTGAACACCGGGGAGCTGTTTTTT
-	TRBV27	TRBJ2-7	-	CASKLARDPLYEQYF	TGTGCCAGCAAACTAGCCAGGGACCCTCTCTACGAGCAGTACTTC
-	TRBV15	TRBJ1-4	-	CATSRDRDFGKLFF	TGTGCCACCAGCAGAGATCGGGACTTTGGAAAACTGTTTTTT